Following are 18 T cell receptor beta chains from one sample sequenced in a study of siplizumab effects on memory and regulatory T cells. The mixed lymphocyte reaction cells were grown together in coculture at 37°C for about 6 days. Profiling relied on immunoSEQ multiplex PCR, and the TCRdb table lists in-frame clones only, not all of them. The sample lists about 15,000 clones; almost 50% were seen once. These receptors have no known antigen. Sequencing was performed on CFSE-low (dividing) CD4+ T cells sorted from an allogeneic mixed lymphocyte reaction. These receptors were taken from a human donor in good health; the cells came from an allogeneic mixed lymphocyte reaction.

The table lists this clone with a few counts. This chain connects TRBV5-4 to TRBJ1-1; tentative D call: TRBD1 (5 bases). Germline CDR1 and CDR2: SGHNT and YYREEE (reference sequence). The V end lost 4 bases, the J end lost 9 bases, and 22 bases lay between the germline ends. CDR3 length equals 15 residues. The CDR3 nucleotides are TGTGCCAGCAGCCCACGACAGAACCTCAACGAGAAAGCTTTCTTT. Encoded protein: CASSPRQNLNEKAFF.

This clone occurred a few times. The chain carries TRBV5-1 and TRBJ2-5; D gene unclear. Germline assignment: CDR1 SGHRS and CDR2 YFSETQ. With 4 bases removed from V and 2 bases from J, the gap between germline ends came to 3 bases. There are 11 residues in the CDR3. The CDR3 nucleotides read TGCGCCAGCAGCCAGCAAGAGACCCAGTACTTC. Its translation is CASSQQETQYF. Full variable domain (missing parts from reference TRBV5-1 and TRBJ2-5): KAGVTQTPRYLIKTRGQQVTLSCSPISGHRSVSWYQQTPGQGLQFLFEYFSETQRNKGNFPGRFSGRQFSNSRSEMNVSTLELGDSALYLCASSQQETQYFGPGTRLLVL.

CDR3 coding DNA: TGTGCCAGCAGCTTCCCGGGAGGGTCCACAGATACGCAGTATTTT. Protein sequence: CASSFPGGSTDTQYF. V gene TRBV7-9 combines with J gene TRBJ2-3; 8 positions match TRBD2. Germline lookup yields CDR1 SEHNR and CDR2 FQNEAQ (reference sequence). After removal of 3 bases from V and 2 bases from J, the junction contained 4 bases not matched to a gene. CDR3 size: 15 residues.

V usage is TRBV6-5 and J usage is TRBJ2-7; 8 bases agree with TRBD1. Germline V gives CDR1 MNHEY, CDR2 SVGAGI. J lost 3 bases, V lost 0 bases, and 4 bases had no gene match. The CDR3 has 15 amino acids. Written as DNA, the CDR3 is TGTGCCAGCAGTTACTCGGGTGGACAGGGCTACGAGCAGTACTTC. Translating it yields CASSYSGGQGYEQYF.

This clone is medium-sized within its sample. This sequence joins TRBV5-1 and TRBJ1-1; D is unresolved. V lost 4 bases, J lost 6 bases, and 10 bases lay in between. CDR1 is SGHRS, CDR2 YFSETQ, per germline. The CDR3 is 12 residues long. The CDR3 region is CASSDQVAEAFF. In DNA, the CDR3 is TGCGCCAGCAGCGACCAAGTCGCTGAAGCTTTCTTT.

The gene calls are TRBV6-5 and TRBJ1-4; 7 positions match TRBD1. The CDR3 spans 15 residues. Germline CDR1 MNHEY, CDR2 SVGAGI. V lost 4 bases and J lost 8; bases outside the gene matches: 10. In DNA, the CDR3 is TGTGCCAGCAGTTCAGGACAGGCCGCCGGGGAAAAACTGTTTTTT. Translating it yields CASSSGQAAGEKLFF.

V is TRBV5-4 and J is TRBJ1-1; D unclear. This CDR3 has 12 residues. The germline CDR1 and CDR2 sequences are SGHNT and YYREEE (reference sequence). The V gene lost 4 bases and the J gene lost 1 base, with 5 bases spanning the gap. CDR3 protein: CASSHRNTEAFF. The CDR3 DNA sequence: TGTGCCAGCAGCCACAGGAACACTGAAGCTTTCTTT.

The chain recombines TRBV5-6 with TRBJ1-1; a possible D gene is TRBD1 (5 bases). Trimming took 2 bases from V and 2 from J, leaving 10 bases between them. CDR1 and CDR2 from the germline V gene are SGHDT and YYEEEE. The CDR3 totals 14 residues. The CDR3 spells CASSFVRANTEAFF. Written as DNA, the CDR3 is TGTGCCAGCAGCTTCGTCAGGGCCAACACTGAAGCTTTCTTT.

The rearrangement joins TRBV2 to TRBJ1-5; D call uncertain. V was pared by 7 bases and J by 2 bases, with 9 bases between. Germline CDR1 SNHLY, CDR2 FYNNEI. The CDR3 loop spans 13 amino acids. CDR3 coding DNA: TGTGCCAGCAATTTTAGGGGCAATCAGCCCCAGCATTTT. This codes for CASNFRGNQPQHF.

The chain carries TRBV7-9 and TRBJ2-7, with D maybe TRBD1 (7 bases). The CDR3 runs 14 residues. With 4 bases removed from V and 2 bases from J, the gap between germline ends came to 12 bases. CDR1 and CDR2 (germline): SEHNR, FQNEAQ (reference sequence). CDR3 loop: CASSYQGGTYEQYF. The DNA for the CDR3 is TGTGCCAGCAGCTACCAGGGGGGTACCTACGAGCAGTACTTC.

This clone came up a few times. V and J are TRBV27 and TRBJ1-1; unclear D gene. The germline V gene has CDR1 MNHEY and CDR2 SMNVEV (reference sequence). This CDR3 is 14 amino acids long. V was trimmed by 6 bases and J by 4 bases, leaving 15 bases between them. The CDR3 coding sequence is TGTGCCAGCAGCTCCAAGGAGAGGGCCACTGAAGCTTTCTTT. It encodes CASSSKERATEAFF.

This clone was observed once. The V and J genes are TRBV6-6 and TRBJ2-5; D is possibly TRBD1 (6 bases). The DNA end lines up better with TRBJ2-7; the J call may be wrong. The CDR3 totals 14 residues. Per germline, CDR1 MNHNY and CDR2 SVGAGI (reference sequence). The CDR3 coding sequence is TGTGCCAGCAGTAGATCCGGGACAAGCTACGAGCAGTACTTC. It encodes CASSRSGTSYEQYF.

This clone was detected a few times. V gene TRBV7-2 combines with J gene TRBJ1-5, with TRBD1 identical over 8 bases. CDR1 and CDR2 (germline): SGHTA, FQGNSA. The trim removed 5 bases at V and 5 bases at J, leaving 5 bases unmatched. CDR3 size: 14 residues. The CDR3 nucleotides are TGTGCCAGCAGCCCGACAGGGGTCTATCAGCCCCAGCATTTT. Translated: CASSPTGVYQPQHF.

There are a few counts of this clone. The conserved final phenylalanine or tryptophan is absent from the CDR3, which likely points to a read error. The DNA is omitted, as the CDR3 cannot be located on it reliably, and the CDR3 follows TCRdb's listing. The V call is TRBV30, the J call TRBJ1-2. Per the germline V gene, CDR1 is GTSNPN and CDR2 is SVGIG (reference sequence). Counting both end residues, the CDR3 totals 11 amino acids. The CDR3 region is CAWSQTRTTFT.

This clone was found a few times. The rearrangement links TRBV7-9 to TRBJ2-5, with 14 nucleotides matching TRBD2. CDR1 and CDR2 from the germline V gene are SEHNR and FQNEAQ (reference sequence). The CDR3 has 16 amino acids. J was trimmed by 2 bases and V by 4 bases; bases with no gene match: 3. CDR3 DNA: TGTGCCAGCAGCTCCTGGACTAGCGGGGGGCAAGAGACCCAGTACTTC. This sequence encodes CASSSWTSGGQETQYF.

The sample holds a few counts of this clone. This chain links TRBV2 with TRBJ2-1; 11 bases align to TRBD2. Per the germline V gene, CDR1 is SNHLY and CDR2 is FYNNEI. After removal of 6 bases from V and 0 bases from J, the junction contained 7 bases not matched to a gene. The CDR3 is 17 residues long. The CDR3 loop is CASRATSGGSSYNEQFF. CDR3 nucleotide sequence: TGTGCCAGCAGGGCCACTAGCGGGGGAAGCTCCTACAATGAGCAGTTCTTC. Together with reference TRBV2 and TRBJ2-1, the CDR3 gives the full variable domain: EPEVTQTPSHQVTQMGQEVILRCVPISNHLYFYWYRQILGQKVEFLVSFYNNEISEKSEIFDDQFSVERPDGSNFTLKIRSTKLEDSAMYFCASRATSGGSSYNEQFFGPGTRLTVL.

This chain joins TRBV4-2 and TRBJ2-3; either TRBD1 or TRBD2 may fit D (6 bases each). CDR3 length: 17 residues. The V end lost 0 bases, the J end lost 2 bases, and 15 bases lay between the germline ends. Germline V lookup: CDR1 LGHNA, CDR2 YNFKEQ. The CDR3 bases are TGTGCCAGCAGCCAAGATGGAGGGACATTCCTCACAGATACGCAGTATTTT. Its protein product is CASSQDGGTFLTDTQYF.

This clone has a handful of counts. The identical CDR3 is also encoded by other nucleotide sequences in the sample. This chain joins TRBV6-5 and TRBJ1-6, with 7 bases aligning to TRBD1. Looked up from germline, CDR1 is MNHEY and CDR2 is SVGAGI. The CDR3 extends over 12 amino acids. Germline trimming cut 6 bases from V and 15 bases from J; bases unmatched to any gene: 8. For the CDR3, the DNA is TGTGCCAGCAGCCGACAGGGAAGTCTCCTCCACTTT. Amino acid sequence: CASSRQGSLLHF.